This T cell receptor (beta chain) appears in the sequencing data of a study of a mutant IDH1 vaccine in newly diagnosed glioma. The V gene's germline CDR1 is MNHNY and CDR2 SVGAGI (reference sequence). The CDR3 runs to 15 residues. V was clipped by 6 bases and J by 6 bases, with 20 bases between them. Profiling relied on immunoSEQ multiplex PCR, and the TCRdb table lists in-frame clones only, not all of them. This table has more than 25,000 clones, roughly 90% appearing once. Points on this clone: Its antigen is not known.

Time point described: week 5, during vaccination. It was 300 ug of mutant IDH1 20-mer peptide that made up each vaccine dose, given with topical imiquimod. J is TRBJ1-2 and V is TRBV6-6; the D is unclear. Specimen: PBMCs, collected from a glioma patient whose treatment included an IDH1 peptide vaccine. The receptor was isolated from a young man with glioma. The CDR3 nucleotides are TGTGCCAGCAGCGCGGTTAGGGCTATAATCCATGGCTACACCTTC. It encodes CASSAVRAIIHGYTF.